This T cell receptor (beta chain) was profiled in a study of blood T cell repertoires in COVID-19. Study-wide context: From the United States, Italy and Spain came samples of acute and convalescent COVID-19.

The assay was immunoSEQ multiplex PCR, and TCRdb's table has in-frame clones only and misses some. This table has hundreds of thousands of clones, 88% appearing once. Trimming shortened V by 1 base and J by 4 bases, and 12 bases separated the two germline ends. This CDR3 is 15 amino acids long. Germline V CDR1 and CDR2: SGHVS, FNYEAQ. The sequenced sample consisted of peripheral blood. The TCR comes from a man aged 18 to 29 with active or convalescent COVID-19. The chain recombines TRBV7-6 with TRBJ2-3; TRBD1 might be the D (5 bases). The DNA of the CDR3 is TGTGCCAGCAGCTTAGAGTACAGGTCCTCAGATACGCAGTATTTT. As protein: CASSLEYRSSDTQYF.